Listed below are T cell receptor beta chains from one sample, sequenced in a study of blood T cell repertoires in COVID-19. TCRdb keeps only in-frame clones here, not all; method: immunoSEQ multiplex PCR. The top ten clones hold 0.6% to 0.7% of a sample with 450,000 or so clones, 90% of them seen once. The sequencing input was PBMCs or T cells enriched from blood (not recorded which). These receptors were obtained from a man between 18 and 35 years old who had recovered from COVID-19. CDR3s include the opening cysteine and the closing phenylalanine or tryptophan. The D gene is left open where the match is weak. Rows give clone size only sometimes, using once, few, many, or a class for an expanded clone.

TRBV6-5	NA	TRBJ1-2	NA	CASSYSGRDGYTF	TGTGCCAGCAGTTACTCCGGGAGGGATGGCTACACCTTC
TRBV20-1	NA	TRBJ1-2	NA	CSASTDSYGYTF	TGCAGTGCTAGTACGGACAGCTATGGCTACACCTTC
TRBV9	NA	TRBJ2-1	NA	CASSVAQDSYNEQFF	TGTGCCAGCAGCGTAGCACAGGACTCCTACAATGAGCAGTTCTTC
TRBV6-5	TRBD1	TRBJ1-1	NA	CASSYSPGTEAEAFF	TGTGCCAGCAGTTACTCGCCGGGGACAGAGGCTGAAGCTTTCTTT
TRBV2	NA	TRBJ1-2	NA	CASSDQGYGYTF	TGTGCCAGCAGTGACCAGGGCTATGGCTACACCTTC
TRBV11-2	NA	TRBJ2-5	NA	CASSQGSALVKETQYF	TGTGCCAGCAGCCAGGGATCGGCCCTAGTGAAAGAGACCCAGTACTTC
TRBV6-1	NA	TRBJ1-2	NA	CASSEVRVLEGYTF	TGTGCCAGCAGTGAAGTGAGGGTTTTGGAGGGCTACACCTTC
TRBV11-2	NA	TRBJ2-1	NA	CASSLGAREVKFF	TGTGCCAGCAGCTTAGGGGCGAGGGAGGTGAAGTTCTTC
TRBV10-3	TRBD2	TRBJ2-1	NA	CAISETGTSGTVYNEQFF	TGTGCCATCAGTGAAACCGGGACTAGCGGAACTGTTTACAATGAGCAGTTCTTC
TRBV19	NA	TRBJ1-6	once	CASNEGSSYNSPLHF	TGTGCCAGTAATGAGGGAAGCTCCTATAATTCACCCCTCCACTTT
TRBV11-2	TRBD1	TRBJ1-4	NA	CASSLDPLKGAFNEKLFF	TGTGCCAGCAGCTTAGACCCTCTTAAGGGGGCGTTTAATGAAAAACTGTTTTTT